Listed here are 8 T cell receptor beta chains from one sample, sequenced in a study of T cells in Graves' hyperthyroidism and ophthalmopathy. There were TCR beta CDR3 regions amplified from RNA transcripts. First-round RT-PCR of the TCR CDR3 relied on the HTBI primer set. TCRdb re-analysed the multiplex PCR reads in MiXCR, keeping a single row per CDR3 protein. This table has 360,000 or so distinct CDR3 sequences, about 15% appearing once. The sequencing input was blood. The receptors here all came from a woman between 55 and 75 years old with Graves' ophthalmopathy.

The chain joins TRBV20-1 to TRBJ2-1, with TRBD1 as a possible D gene (6 bases). Germline V gene lookup returns CDR1 DFQATT and CDR2 SNEGSKA (reference sequence). Trimming removed 7 bases at V and 4 bases at J, with 14 bases between. This CDR3 region has 13 residues. The CDR3 spells CSVGDRIYNEQFF. The CDR3, as DNA: TGCAGTGTTGGTGACAGGATATACAATGAGCAGTTCTTC.

This clonotype showed up just a few times. This chain links TRBV29-1 with TRBJ2-5; D is unclear. Germline V gives CDR1 SQVTM, CDR2 ANQGSEA. V was trimmed by 2 bases and J by 6 bases, leaving 16 bases between them. The CDR3 is 14 amino acids. The CDR3 spells CSVENLVLKKTQYF. The CDR3 DNA reads TGCAGCGTTGAAAACTTGGTCCTCAAGAAGACCCAGTACTTC.

This clonotype has a count of ten or more. This chain joins TRBV5-1 and TRBJ2-3; D not certain. This CDR3 is built from 14 residues. Germline values: CDR1 SGHRS, CDR2 YFSETQ. Deletions cut 4 bases from V and 0 bases from J, with 9 bases between. The CDR3 is CASSPEHSTDTQYF. In DNA form, the CDR3 reads TGCGCCAGCAGCCCCGAGCATAGCACAGATACGCAGTATTTT.

This rearrangement joins TRBV3-1 to TRBJ2-1; D is possibly TRBD1 (5 bases). V was pared by 0 bases and J by 7 bases, with 13 bases between. The germline V gene has CDR1 LGHDT and CDR2 YNNKEL (reference sequence). CDR3 length: 15 residues. The CDR3 spells CASSQDQGRWNEQFF. The CDR3 DNA follows: TGTGCCAGCAGCCAAGACCAGGGAAGGTGGAATGAGCAGTTCTTC.

This clonotype was picked up many times. The rearrangement links TRBV11-2 to TRBJ2-7; no firm D call. Deletions cut 4 bases from V and 5 bases from J, with 6 bases between. The germline gives CDR1 SGHAT, CDR2 FQNNGV. The CDR3 extends over 11 amino acids. CDR3 residues: CASSWAHEQYF. The CDR3 DNA sequence: TGTGCCAGCAGCTGGGCTCACGAGCAGTACTTC.

This sequence joins TRBV12-3 or TRBV12-4 and TRBJ2-6; TRBD2 is a possible D gene (5 bases). The CDR3 has 17 amino acids. V dropped 2 bases and J dropped 0 bases, with 11 bases sitting between them. The CDR3 loop reads CASSLRGWDSGANVLTF. CDR3 coding DNA: TGTGCCAGCAGTTTACGGGGTTGGGACTCTGGGGCCAACGTCCTGACTTTC.

This clonotype was observed many times. The chain combines TRBV6-1 with TRBJ1-3; no clear D gene. Deletions cut 5 bases from V and 0 bases from J, with 11 bases between. CDR1 and CDR2 (germline): MNHNS, SASEGT. There are 15 residues in the CDR3. This CDR3 reads CASSKTRLSGNTIYF. CDR3 nucleotide sequence: TGTGCCAGCAGTAAGACCCGGCTCTCTGGAAACACCATATATTTT.

This chain uses TRBV28 with TRBJ2-7, with unresolved D. This CDR3 has 12 amino acids. Per germline, CDR1 MDHEN and CDR2 SYDVKM. V lost 6 bases and J lost 4, with 10 bases in between. CDR3 sequence: CASRRSIYEQYF. CDR3 nucleotides: TGTGCCAGCAGGAGATCTATTTACGAGCAGTACTTC.